The clone carrying this T cell receptor beta chain was detected only a few times. Its antigen is unknown. Researchers reported that TCR beta cDNA libraries carried unique molecular identifiers. One entry per CDR3 protein, called by TCRdb with MiXCR from the PCR reads. The table has hundreds of thousands of distinct CDR3 sequences, less than 35% seen once; the top ten hold approximately 0.6%. The data are from a study of post-analysis software for immune sequencing data. Overall study findings and caveats: People with multiple sclerosis had a significantly lower normalized Chao1 diversity than controls did. Roughly 5 TRBV segments (TRBV5-6, TRBV5-1 and TRBV20-1 among them) occurred more frequently in patients than in controls.

Per the germline V gene, CDR1 is SGDLS and CDR2 is YYNGEE. After removal of 0 bases from V and 6 bases from J, the junction contained 11 bases not matched to a gene. The CDR3 length is 17 residues. This TCR was sampled from a girl aged 10-17 years with multiple sclerosis. The sequenced sample consisted of blood. The chain uses TRBV9 and TRBJ2-1; 8 positions agree with TRBD2. In nucleotides, the CDR3 is TGTGCCAGCAGCGTAGACACTAGCGGTTGGGCCCCCAATGAGCAGTTCTTC. As protein: CASSVDTSGWAPNEQFF.